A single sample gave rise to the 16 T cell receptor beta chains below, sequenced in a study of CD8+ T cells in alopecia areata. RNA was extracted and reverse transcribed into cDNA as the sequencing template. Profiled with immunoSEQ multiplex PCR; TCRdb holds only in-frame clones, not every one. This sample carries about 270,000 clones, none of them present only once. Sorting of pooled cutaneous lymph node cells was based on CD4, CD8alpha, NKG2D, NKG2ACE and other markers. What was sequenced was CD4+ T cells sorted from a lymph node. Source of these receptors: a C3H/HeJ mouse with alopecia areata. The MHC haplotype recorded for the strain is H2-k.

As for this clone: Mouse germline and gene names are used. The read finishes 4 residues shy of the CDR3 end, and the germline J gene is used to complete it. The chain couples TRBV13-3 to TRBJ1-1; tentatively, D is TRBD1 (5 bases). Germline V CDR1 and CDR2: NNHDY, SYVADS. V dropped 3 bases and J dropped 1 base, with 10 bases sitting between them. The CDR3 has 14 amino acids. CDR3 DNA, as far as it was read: TGTGCCAGCAGTGTCACCGGACAAAACACA. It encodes CASSVTGQNT. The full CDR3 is CASSVTGQNTEVFF.

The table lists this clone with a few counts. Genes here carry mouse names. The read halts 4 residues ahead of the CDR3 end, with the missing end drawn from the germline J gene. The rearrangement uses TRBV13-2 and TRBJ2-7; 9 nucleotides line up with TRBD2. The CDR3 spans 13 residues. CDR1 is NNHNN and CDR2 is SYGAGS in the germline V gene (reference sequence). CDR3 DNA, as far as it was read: TGTGCCAGCGGTGATCTGGGGGGGAAT. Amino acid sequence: CASGDLGGN. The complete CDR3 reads CASGDLGGNEQYF.

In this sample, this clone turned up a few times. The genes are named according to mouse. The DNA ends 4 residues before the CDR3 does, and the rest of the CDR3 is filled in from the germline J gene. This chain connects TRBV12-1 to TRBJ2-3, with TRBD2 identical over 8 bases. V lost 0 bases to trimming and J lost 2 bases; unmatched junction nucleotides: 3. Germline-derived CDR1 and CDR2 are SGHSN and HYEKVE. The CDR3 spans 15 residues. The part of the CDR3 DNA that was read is TGTGCCAGCTCTCTCGCTGGGGGGCCTGCAGAA. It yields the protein CASSLAGGPAE. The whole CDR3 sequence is CASSLAGGPAETLYF.

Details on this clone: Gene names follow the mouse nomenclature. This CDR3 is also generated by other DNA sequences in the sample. The CDR3 protein is CASSIATGGYAEQFF. The covered CDR3 bases are TGTGCCAGCAGTATAGCAACTGGGGGCTATGCT. The J gene is TRBJ2-1, the V gene TRBV19; 8 bases are a match to TRBD2. Sequencing ends 4 residues short of the CDR3 end; the germline J gene provides the rest. The CDR3 extends over 15 amino acids. Germline V gene sequence: CDR1 FNHDT, CDR2 SITEND (reference sequence). The J segment lost 3 bases and the V segment lost 0 bases, leaving 2 bases of the junction unmatched.

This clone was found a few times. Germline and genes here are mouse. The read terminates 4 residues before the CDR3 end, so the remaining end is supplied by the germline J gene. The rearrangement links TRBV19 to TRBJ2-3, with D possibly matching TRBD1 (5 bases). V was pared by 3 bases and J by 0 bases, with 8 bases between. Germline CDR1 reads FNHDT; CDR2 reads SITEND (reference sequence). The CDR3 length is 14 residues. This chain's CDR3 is CASSNQGSAETLYF. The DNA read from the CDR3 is TGTGCCAGCAGTAACCAGGGAAGTGCAGAA.

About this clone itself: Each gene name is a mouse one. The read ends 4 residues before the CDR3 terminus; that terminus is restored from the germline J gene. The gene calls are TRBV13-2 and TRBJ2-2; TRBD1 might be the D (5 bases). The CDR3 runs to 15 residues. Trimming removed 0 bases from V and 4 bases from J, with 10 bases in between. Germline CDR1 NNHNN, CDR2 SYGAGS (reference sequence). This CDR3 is CASGDEGRGTGQLYF. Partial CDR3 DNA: TGTGCCAGCGGTGATGAGGGGAGGGGCACCGGG.

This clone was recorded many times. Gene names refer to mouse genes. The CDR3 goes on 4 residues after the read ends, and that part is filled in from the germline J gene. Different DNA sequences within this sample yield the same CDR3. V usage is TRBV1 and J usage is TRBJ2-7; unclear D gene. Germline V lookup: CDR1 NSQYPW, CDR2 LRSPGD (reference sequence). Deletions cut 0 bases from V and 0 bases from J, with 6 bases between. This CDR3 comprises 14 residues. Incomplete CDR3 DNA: TGCACCTGCAGTGCAGACAGGAGCTCCTAT. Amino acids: CTCSADRSSY. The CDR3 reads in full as CTCSADRSSYEQYF. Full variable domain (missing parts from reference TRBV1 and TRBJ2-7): VTLLEQNPRWRLVPRGQAVNLRCILKNSQYPWMSWYQQDLQKQLQWLFTLRSPGDKEVKSLPGADYLATRVTDTELRLQVANMSQGRTLYCTCSADRSSYEQYFGPGTRLTVL.

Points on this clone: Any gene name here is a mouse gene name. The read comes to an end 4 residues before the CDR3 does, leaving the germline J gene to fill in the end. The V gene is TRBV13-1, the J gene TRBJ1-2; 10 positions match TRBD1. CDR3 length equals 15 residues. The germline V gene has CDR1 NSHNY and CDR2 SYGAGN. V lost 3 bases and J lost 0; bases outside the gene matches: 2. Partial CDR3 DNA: TGTGCCAGCAGTGGACAGGGGGCTTCAAACTCC. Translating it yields CASSGQGASNS. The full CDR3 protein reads CASSGQGASNSDYTF.

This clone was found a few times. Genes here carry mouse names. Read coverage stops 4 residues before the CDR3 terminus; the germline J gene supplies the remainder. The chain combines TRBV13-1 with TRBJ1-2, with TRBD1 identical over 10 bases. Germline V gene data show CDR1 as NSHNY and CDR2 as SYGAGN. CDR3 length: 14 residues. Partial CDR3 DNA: TGTGCCAGCAGTGATGGACAGGGGGCACCC. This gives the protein CASSDGQGAP. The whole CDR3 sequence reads CASSDGQGAPDYTF.

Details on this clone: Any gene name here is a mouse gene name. The CDR3 spells CASSDKYAEQFF. The CDR3 bases that were read are TGTGCTAGCAGTGACAAGTATGCT. J is TRBJ2-1 and V is TRBV29; no firm D call. The missing CDR3 end, 4 residues past where the read stops, is filled in from the germline J gene. The V and J ends lost 5 bases and 4 bases respectively, with 6 bases between them. CDR1 is MSHET, CDR2 SYDVDS, per germline. The CDR3 totals 12 residues.

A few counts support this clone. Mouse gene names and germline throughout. The CDR3 DNA, read in part, is TGTGCTAGCAGTAGGTCCCGGGACTGGGGGGCCCAAGAC. Translated: CASSRSRDWGAQD. The CDR3, in full, reads CASSRSRDWGAQDTQYF. V is TRBV17 and J is TRBJ2-5, with 12 bases identical to TRBD2. The read ends 4 residues before the CDR3 terminus; that terminus is restored from the germline J gene. Looked up from germline, CDR1 is MNHDT and CDR2 is YYDKIL. This CDR3 has 17 amino acids. V shed 3 bases and J 2 bases; nucleotides not matched to a gene: 6.

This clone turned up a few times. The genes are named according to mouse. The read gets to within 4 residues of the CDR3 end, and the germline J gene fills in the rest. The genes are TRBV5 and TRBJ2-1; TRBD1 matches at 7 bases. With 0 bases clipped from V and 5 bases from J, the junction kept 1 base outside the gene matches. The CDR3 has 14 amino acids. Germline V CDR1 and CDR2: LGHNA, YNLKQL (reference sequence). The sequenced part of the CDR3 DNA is TGTGCCAGCAGCCAAGAGACAGGGCATGCT. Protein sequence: CASSQETGHA. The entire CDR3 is CASSQETGHAEQFF.

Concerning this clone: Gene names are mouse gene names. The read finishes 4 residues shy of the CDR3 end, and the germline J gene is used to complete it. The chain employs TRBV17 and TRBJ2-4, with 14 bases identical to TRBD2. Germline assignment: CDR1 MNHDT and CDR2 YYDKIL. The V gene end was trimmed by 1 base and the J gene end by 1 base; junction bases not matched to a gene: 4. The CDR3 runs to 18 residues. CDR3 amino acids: CASSRVRDWGGGQNTLYF. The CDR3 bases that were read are TGTGCTAGCAGTAGAGTCCGGGACTGGGGGGGCGGTCAAAAC.

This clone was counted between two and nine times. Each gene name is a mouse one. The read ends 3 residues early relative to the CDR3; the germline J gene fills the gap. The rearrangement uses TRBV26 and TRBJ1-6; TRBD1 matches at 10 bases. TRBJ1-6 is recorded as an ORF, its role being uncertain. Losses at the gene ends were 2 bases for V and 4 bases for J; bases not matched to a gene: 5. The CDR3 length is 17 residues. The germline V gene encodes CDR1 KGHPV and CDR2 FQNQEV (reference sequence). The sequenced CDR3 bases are TGTGCCAGCAGTCTGAAGGACAGGGGGAAATATAATTCGCCC. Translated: CASSLKDRGKYNSP. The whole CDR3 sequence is CASSLKDRGKYNSPLYF.

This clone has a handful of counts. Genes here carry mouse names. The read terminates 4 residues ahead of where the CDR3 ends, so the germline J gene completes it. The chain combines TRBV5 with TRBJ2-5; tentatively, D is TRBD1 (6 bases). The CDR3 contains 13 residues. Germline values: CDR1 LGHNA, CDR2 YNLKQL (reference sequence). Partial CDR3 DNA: TGTGCCAGCAGCCCTCGGACAGAAGAC. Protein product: CASSPRTED. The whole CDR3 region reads CASSPRTEDTQYF.

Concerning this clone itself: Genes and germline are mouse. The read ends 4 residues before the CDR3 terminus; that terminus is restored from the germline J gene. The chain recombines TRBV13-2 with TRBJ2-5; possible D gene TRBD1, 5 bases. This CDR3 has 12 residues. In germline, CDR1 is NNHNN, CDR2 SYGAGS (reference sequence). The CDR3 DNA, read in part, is TGTGCCAGCGGTGGCCACAGGGAC. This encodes CASGGHRD. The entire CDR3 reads CASGGHRDTQYF.